This T cell receptor (beta chain) comes out of a study of blood T cell repertoires in COVID-19. This clone appeared a few times. With V trimmed by 0 bases and J by 8 bases, 7 bases remained unmatched. This CDR3 has 15 residues. Germline CDR1 and CDR2: SGHTA and FQGNSA. Assay used: immunoSEQ multiplex PCR; TCRdb lists only in-frame clones, some missing. The table includes about 250,000 clones, nearly 90% detected once. This chain joins TRBV7-2 and TRBJ1-2; 9 bases fit TRBD1. Input material: peripheral blood. The clonotype was recovered from a man aged 18 to 29 with active or convalescent COVID-19. The CDR3 DNA is TGTGCCAGCAGCTTAGCGGGACAGGGCTTTGGGGGCTACACCTTC. Encoded protein: CASSLAGQGFGGYTF.